These 7 T cell receptor beta chains were sequenced from one sample in a study of T cell responses to AZD1222 COVID-19 vaccine. Generated by immunoSEQ multiplex PCR, the TCRdb table keeps only in-frame clones and is missing some. In the table there are fewer than 100,000 clones, around nine tenths of which are singletons. The sample here was peripheral blood, taken on day 0 of AZD1222 vaccination. These receptors were taken from an adult in good health.

The chain links TRBV6-1 to TRBJ2-1; D is perhaps TRBD2 (5 bases). This CDR3 has 18 amino acids. Trimming shortened V by 2 bases and J by 0 bases, and 17 bases separated the two germline ends. Germline values: CDR1 MNHNS, CDR2 SASEGT. CDR3 in DNA: TGTGCCAGCAGTGAATGGGTCAGCGGACGGAGCTCCTACAATGAGCAGTTCTTC. This sequence encodes CASSEWVSGRSSYNEQFF.

The rearrangement joins TRBV4-1 to TRBJ2-3, with TRBD2 matching 16 bases. Germline assignment: CDR1 MGHRA and CDR2 YSYEKL. The CDR3 has 17 residues. Trimming cost V 4 bases and J 6 bases; bases outside gene matches: 7. Here the CDR3 DNA reads TGCGCCAGCAGCCTAAGGGGGACTAGCGGGAGGGCCGATACGCAGTATTTT. Its protein is CASSLRGTSGRADTQYF.

The rearrangement joins TRBV7-8 to TRBJ2-1; D assignment may be TRBD1 or TRBD2 (5 bases each). CDR3 size: 12 residues. V was pared by 7 bases and J by 7 bases, with 11 bases between. The germline CDR1 and CDR2 sequences are SGHVS and FQNEAQ. CDR3 nucleotide sequence: TGTGCCAGCATCGAGAGGGGAAATGAGCAGTTCTTC. It yields the protein CASIERGNEQFF.

In this sample, this clone turned up once. This CDR3 is CASSSPRDTQTIYF. CDR3 bases: TGTGCCAGCAGTTCCCCCCGGGACACCCAAACCATATATTTT. This rearrangement joins TRBV28 to TRBJ1-3, with D tentatively TRBD1 (6 bases). CDR1 is MDHEN, CDR2 SYDVKM, per germline. V gave up 4 bases and J gave up 10 bases, with 17 bases separating them. This CDR3 region has 14 residues.

This sequence joins TRBV4-2 and TRBJ2-7, with 9 bases lining up with TRBD2. Germline V CDR1 and CDR2: LGHNA, YNFKEQ. The CDR3 is 15 amino acids. The V gene end was trimmed by 1 base and the J gene end by 2 bases; junction bases not matched to a gene: 3. The CDR3 nucleotides are TGTGCCAGCAGCCAAGGAGCGGGGGGTGCCTACGAGCAGTACTTC. Its protein is CASSQGAGGAYEQYF.

Written as DNA, the CDR3 is TGTGCCAGCAGCCCGTCGGTTAATGAGCAGTTCTTC. Protein sequence: CASSPSVNEQFF. This chain uses TRBV6-2 or TRBV6-3 with TRBJ2-1; no firm D call. V lost 6 bases to trimming and J lost 7 bases, with 10 bases between them. CDR1 and CDR2 (germline): MNHEY, SVGEGT. CDR3 length: 12 amino acids.

The chain combines TRBV5-1 with TRBJ2-2; no definite D call. Germline V gene sequence: CDR1 SGHRS, CDR2 YFSETQ. The CDR3 runs 11 residues. V dropped 4 bases and J dropped 5 bases, with 3 bases sitting between them. The CDR3 region has the DNA TGCGCCAGCAGCGGGACCGGGGAGCTGTTTTTT. Translated, it gives CASSGTGELFF.